These 29 T cell receptor beta chains came from one sample sequenced in a study of CD8+CD57+ T cells in acquired aplastic anemia. The TCR beta profiling, which covered VDJ combination and CDR3 sequence, was carried out using genomic DNA as the template. One entry per CDR3 protein results from TCRdb running MiXCR on the reads. The data hold fewer than 200,000 distinct CDR3 sequences, with nearly 50% observed a single time. Those patients picked for sequencing had displayed CD8+CD57+ cell expansion on flow cytometry. Material: sorted CD4+, CD8+, or CD8+CD57+ T cells (not recorded which) from PBMCs. The source of these receptors is a human donor with aplastic anemia.

This clonotype was observed a handful of times. Its ends do not fully match the called genes, so a read error is possible. The chain employs TRBV15 and TRBJ1-5; no clear D. The germline gives CDR1 LNHNV, CDR2 YYDKDF (reference sequence). The CDR3 sequence is 14 residues long. Here the CDR3 DNA reads TGTGCCACCAGCAGTGTGAGCCTGGATCAGCCCCGGCACTTT. As protein: CATSSVSLDQPRHF. Full variable domain (outside the CDR3, taken from reference TRBV15 and TRBJ1-5): DAMVIQNPRYQVTQFGKPVTLSCSQTLNHNVMYWYQQKSSQAPKLLFHYYDKDFNNEADTPDNFQSRRPNTSFCFLDIRSPGLGDTAMYLCATSSVSLDQPRHFGDGTRLSIL.

Ten or more counts support this clonotype. V usage is TRBV20-1 and J usage is TRBJ2-3; 8 bases map to TRBD1. The CDR3 runs 14 residues. With 1 base clipped from V and 4 bases from J, the junction kept 4 bases outside the gene matches. In germline, CDR1 is DFQATT, CDR2 SNEGSKA (reference sequence). CDR3 loop: CSARVTGVPDTQYF. CDR3 DNA sequence: TGCAGTGCTAGAGTGACAGGGGTCCCAGATACGCAGTATTTT.

The J gene is TRBJ2-7, the V gene TRBV7-8, with TRBD1 matching over 10 bases. This CDR3 contains 14 residues. CDR1 is SGHVS and CDR2 is FQNEAQ in the germline V gene. Germline trimming cut 7 bases from V and 4 bases from J; bases unmatched to any gene: 7. The CDR3 region has the DNA TGTGCCAGCACCCGGACAGGGGGGCGTTACGAGCAGTACTTC. Translated: CASTRTGGRYEQYF.

This clonotype was detected many times. V is TRBV7-9 and J is TRBJ1-1, with TRBD1 as a possible D gene (5 bases). CDR3 length: 15 residues. Germline CDR1 reads SEHNR; CDR2 reads FQNEAQ (reference sequence). Trimming took off 5 bases at V and 2 bases at J, with 15 bases between the two ends. CDR3 sequence: CASSPVGQFNTEAFF. CDR3 in DNA: TGTGCCAGCAGCCCCGTGGGGCAGTTTAACACTGAAGCTTTCTTT. The full variable domain, completed using reference TRBV7-9 and TRBJ1-1, is DTGVSQNPRHKITKRGQNVTFRCDPISEHNRLYWYRQTLGQGPEFLTYFQNEAQLEKSRLLSDRFSAERPKGSFSTLEIQRTEQGDSAMYLCASSPVGQFNTEAFFGQGTRLTVV.

This clonotype has only a few counts. The chain combines TRBV24-1 with TRBJ2-3; D is possibly TRBD1 (5 bases). Germline V lookup: CDR1 KGHDR, CDR2 SFDVKD. Trimming stripped 3 bases from V and 2 bases from J, with 8 bases between. The CDR3 covers 14 residues. The CDR3 loop is CATSDPTATDTQYF. The CDR3 bases are TGTGCCACCAGTGATCCGACAGCCACAGATACGCAGTATTTT.

The gene calls are TRBV20-1 and TRBJ2-7; 8 bases align to TRBD1. This CDR3 has 13 residues. Per the germline V gene, CDR1 is DFQATT and CDR2 is SNEGSKA (reference sequence). V lost 7 bases and J lost 4; bases outside the gene matches: 9. The CDR3 DNA follows: TGCAGTGAACTCCAGGGGGCGGGTTACGAGCAGTACTTC. As protein: CSELQGAGYEQYF.

This clonotype showed up many times. The chain joins TRBV11-2 to TRBJ1-6, with TRBD1 matching over 7 bases. The CDR3 is made up of 14 amino acids. Germline lookup yields CDR1 SGHAT and CDR2 FQNNGV. V shed 4 bases and J 10 bases; nucleotides not matched to a gene: 7. CDR3 coding DNA: TGTGCCAGCAGCTCCAGACAGGGAGGCTCACCCCTCCACTTT. Its protein product is CASSSRQGGSPLHF.

Comments on this clonotype: The junction differs from germline at one of its ends, possibly a read error. CDR3 bases: TGTGCCAGAAGTGCACCAGGGAGGACTAACTATGGCTACACCTTC. It translates to CARSAPGRTNYGYTF. The rearrangement links TRBV2 to TRBJ1-2, with a tentative D call TRBD1 (5 bases). The CDR3 sequence is 15 residues long. Per germline, CDR1 SNHLY and CDR2 FYNNEI.

This clonotype was counted at least ten times. The chain links TRBV7-9 to TRBJ1-5; D is uncertain. The V end lost 5 bases, the J end lost 4 bases, and 9 bases lay between the germline ends. Looked up from germline, CDR1 is SEHNR and CDR2 is FQNEAQ (reference sequence). The CDR3 is 13 residues long. The CDR3 protein is CASSILENQPQHF. CDR3 in DNA: TGTGCCAGCAGCATACTAGAAAATCAGCCCCAGCATTTT.

CDR3 region: CASSSSQWYSQFF. The DNA for the CDR3 is TGTGCCAGCAGTTCCTCTCAGTGGTACAGCCAGTTCTTC. The genes are TRBV6-5 and TRBJ2-1; D is unresolved. In germline, CDR1 is MNHEY, CDR2 SVGAGI. V lost 4 bases and J 13 bases, leaving 17 bases between the germline ends. The CDR3 has 13 residues.

The chain employs TRBV5-1 and TRBJ2-7, with D possibly matching TRBD1 (6 bases). V was clipped by 4 bases and J by 2 bases, with 16 bases between them. Germline assignment: CDR1 SGHRS and CDR2 YFSETQ. There are 15 residues in the CDR3. CDR3 bases: TGCGCCAGCAGCCCGGGACACCGTGATCCCTACGAGCAGTACTTC. Amino acids: CASSPGHRDPYEQYF. The full variable domain, its missing parts supplied by reference TRBV5-1 and TRBJ2-7, is KAGVTQTPRYLIKTRGQQVTLSCSPISGHRSVSWYQQTPGQGLQFLFEYFSETQRNKGNFPGRFSGRQFSNSRSEMNVSTLELGDSALYLCASSPGHRDPYEQYFGPGTRLTVT.

This chain uses TRBV2 with TRBJ2-7, with 16 bases identical to TRBD2. V was pared by 6 bases and J by 6 bases, with 8 bases of the junction left unmatched. CDR1 is SNHLY and CDR2 is FYNNEI in the germline V gene. The CDR3 spans 16 residues. CDR3 protein: CASRSGTSGRGGEQYF. CDR3 sequence (DNA): TGTGCCAGCAGATCCGGGACTAGCGGGAGGGGGGGCGAGCAGTACTTC.

This clonotype was detected ten times or more. V usage is TRBV5-1 and J usage is TRBJ1-3; possible D gene TRBD1, 6 bases. V was pared by 3 bases and J by 6 bases, with 10 bases between. The CDR3 covers 13 residues. The germline gives CDR1 SGHRS, CDR2 YFSETQ. The CDR3 DNA reads TGCGCCAGCAGCTCTGGGGGCGAAAACACCATATATTTT. Its protein product is CASSSGGENTIYF. The full variable domain, with the rest looked up from reference TRBV5-1 and TRBJ1-3, is KAGVTQTPRYLIKTRGQQVTLSCSPISGHRSVSWYQQTPGQGLQFLFEYFSETQRNKGNFPGRFSGRQFSNSRSEMNVSTLELGDSALYLCASSSGGENTIYFGEGSWLTVV.

The table lists this clonotype with a few counts. The chain joins TRBV12-3 or TRBV12-4 to TRBJ2-3; D call uncertain. With 4 bases removed from V and 4 bases from J, the gap between germline ends came to 21 bases. This CDR3 is built from 17 residues. The CDR3 coding sequence is TGTGCCAGCAGTTCCCTGACTGGCTATTTCCTCCCAGATACGCAGTATTTT. This sequence encodes CASSSLTGYFLPDTQYF.

V is TRBV11-2 and J is TRBJ2-7, with 8 bases aligning to TRBD1. This CDR3 is built from 16 residues. The trim removed 0 bases at V and 3 bases at J, leaving 7 bases unmatched. In germline, CDR1 is SGHAT, CDR2 FQNNGV. This chain's CDR3 is CASSLDPSGQGYEQYF. DNA of the CDR3: TGTGCCAGCAGCTTAGATCCCTCAGGACAGGGCTACGAGCAGTACTTC.

This sequence joins TRBV29-1 and TRBJ1-2; no reliable D call. With 7 bases removed from V and 8 bases from J, the gap between germline ends came to 14 bases. CDR1 is SQVTM and CDR2 is ANQGSEA in the germline V gene. The CDR3 has 11 residues. The CDR3 DNA is TGCAGCGCAGGAGCTGGGTACGGCTACACCTTC. As protein: CSAGAGYGYTF. Together with reference TRBV29-1 and TRBJ1-2, the CDR3 gives the full variable domain: SAVISQKPSRDICQRGTSLTIQCQVDSQVTMMFWYRQQPGQSLTLIATANQGSEATYESGFVIDKFPISRPNLTFSTLTVSNMSPEDSSIYLCSAGAGYGYTFGSGTRLTVV.

Regarding this clonotype: Germline and junction disagree at one end, which may indicate a read error. The chain is built from TRBV10-3 and TRBJ2-3, with D perhaps TRBD1 (6 bases). CDR1 and CDR2 from the germline V gene are ENHRY and SYGVKD. The CDR3 sequence is 14 residues long. The chain's CDR3 is CASSLRDNTDTQYF. CDR3 nucleotide sequence: TGTGCCAGCAGTCTACGGGACAACACAGATACGCAGTATTTT.

J is TRBJ2-1 and V is TRBV7-8, with 12 bases aligning to TRBD1. The ends lost 5 bases at V and 6 bases at J; junction bases unmatched: 5. The V gene's germline CDR1 is SGHVS and CDR2 FQNEAQ. The CDR3 totals 15 residues. The CDR3 spells CASSRGQGASNEQFF. The CDR3 DNA reads TGTGCCAGCAGCAGGGGACAGGGGGCTTCCAATGAGCAGTTCTTC.

CDR3 region: CASSRDGTGIYEQYF. As DNA, the CDR3 is TGCGCCAGCAGCAGGGATGGGACAGGGATCTACGAGCAGTACTTC. The rearrangement uses TRBV5-1 and TRBJ2-7; 9 bases align to TRBD1. The V gene's germline CDR1 is SGHRS and CDR2 YFSETQ. The CDR3 runs to 15 residues. V shed 4 bases and J 3 bases; nucleotides not matched to a gene: 8. Filled out from reference TRBV5-1 and TRBJ2-7, the complete variable domain reads KAGVTQTPRYLIKTRGQQVTLSCSPISGHRSVSWYQQTPGQGLQFLFEYFSETQRNKGNFPGRFSGRQFSNSRSEMNVSTLELGDSALYLCASSRDGTGIYEQYFGPGTRLTVT.

Remarks on this clonotype: At one boundary the junction diverges from the germline segment, which might be a read error. This chain connects TRBV2 to TRBJ1-6; 9 bases align to TRBD1. Germline loops: CDR1 SNHLY, CDR2 FYNNEI. CDR3 length: 17 residues. CDR3 in DNA: TGTGCCAGCAGTGCGTTGGGACAGGGAGTTTATAATTCACCCCTCCCCTTT. Its translation: CASSALGQGVYNSPLPF.

V gene TRBV19 combines with J gene TRBJ1-2; the match to TRBD1 covers 8 bases. In germline, CDR1 is LNHDA, CDR2 SQIVND (reference sequence). Trimming at V came to 4 bases and at J to 2 bases, leaving 3 bases not matched to a gene. This CDR3 is built from 14 residues. As DNA, the CDR3 is TGTGCCAGTAGTAAAACAGGGGGGAACTATGGCTACACCTTC. It codes for CASSKTGGNYGYTF.

This clonotype was observed a handful of times. The chain employs TRBV12-5 and TRBJ1-5; D ambiguous. The germline CDR1 and CDR2 sequences are LGHNT and FRNRAP. V was shortened by 2 bases and J by 6 bases, with 8 bases between the two germline ends. The CDR3 consists of 13 residues. The CDR3 protein is CASGLLGFQPQHF. CDR3 nucleotide sequence: TGTGCTAGTGGTTTGTTGGGGTTTCAGCCCCAGCATTTT.

As for this clonotype: The conserved final phenylalanine or tryptophan is absent from the CDR3, which likely points to a read error. It is unclear where the CDR3 begins or ends on the DNA, so no DNA is shown, and the CDR3 is as TCRdb lists it. The gene calls are TRBV7-3 and TRBJ2-6. Inclusive of both ends, the CDR3 amounts to 9 amino acids. CDR1 is SGHTA, CDR2 FQGTGA, per germline. The CDR3: CASSQYRTS.

This clonotype has at least ten counts. V is TRBV10-3 and J is TRBJ2-6, with a weak D call TRBD1 (6 bases). Trimming stripped 6 bases from V and 4 bases from J, with 13 bases between. Germline V gene data show CDR1 as ENHRY and CDR2 as SYGVKD. This CDR3 spans 15 amino acids. In DNA form, the CDR3 reads TGTGCCATCAGACGCACAGGGCCCGGGGCCAACGTCCTGACTTTC. This translates into CAIRRTGPGANVLTF.

This rearrangement joins TRBV7-3 to TRBJ1-2; D is perhaps TRBD1 (5 bases). Germline CDR1 reads SGHTA; CDR2 reads FQGTGA. This CDR3 comprises 13 residues. Trimming removed 2 bases at V and 6 bases at J, with 10 bases between. CDR3 in DNA: TGTGCCAGCAGCTTATCTCCAGGGAATGGCTACACCTTC. Translation gives CASSLSPGNGYTF.

The V gene is TRBV5-1, the J gene TRBJ2-7, with D tentatively TRBD2 (5 bases). V gave up 4 bases and J gave up 0 bases, with 11 bases separating them. The CDR3 length is 14 residues. From germline, CDR1 is SGHRS and CDR2 YFSETQ. This CDR3 reads CASSPEADSYEQYF. For the CDR3, the DNA is TGCGCCAGCAGCCCGGAGGCAGACTCCTACGAGCAGTACTTC.

There are many counts of this clonotype. The chain carries TRBV3-1 and TRBJ2-7, with 7 bases that match TRBD1. In germline, CDR1 is LGHDT, CDR2 YNNKEL (reference sequence). The junction had 11 bases not matched to a gene; V was cut back by 4 bases and J by 5 bases. CDR3 length: 15 amino acids. The CDR3 protein is CASSPTGTAANEQYF. The CDR3 DNA is TGTGCCAGCAGCCCAACCGGGACAGCGGCCAACGAGCAGTACTTC.

The chain carries TRBV19 and TRBJ1-5; D call uncertain. This CDR3 is built from 12 residues. The germline V gene encodes CDR1 LNHDA and CDR2 SQIVND (reference sequence). V lost 10 bases to trimming and J lost 5 bases, with 12 bases between them. The CDR3 region is CATRMSDQPQHF. In DNA form, the CDR3 reads TGTGCCACTCGGATGAGCGATCAGCCCCAGCATTTT.

The V and J genes are TRBV2 and TRBJ1-1; TRBD1 agrees at 8 bases. Germline V gives CDR1 SNHLY, CDR2 FYNNEI. V was pared by 6 bases and J by 7 bases, with 7 bases of the junction left unmatched. The CDR3 covers 13 residues. The CDR3 DNA is TGTGCCAGCAGCTTCGGACAGGGTTATGAAGCTTTCTTT. This encodes CASSFGQGYEAFF. The full variable domain, its missing parts supplied by reference TRBV2 and TRBJ1-1, is EPEVTQTPSHQVTQMGQEVILRCVPISNHLYFYWYRQILGQKVEFLVSFYNNEISEKSEIFDDQFSVERPDGSNFTLKIRSTKLEDSAMYFCASSFGQGYEAFFGQGTRLTVV.